The clone carrying this TCR beta chain was observed once. This sample is part of a study of blood T cell repertoires in COVID-19. Study context: Some COVID-19 samples were acute and others convalescent; all came from the United States, Italy and Spain. Sources were T cells, B-cell-depleted T cells, or PBMCs; the material itself was cDNA or gDNA.

V lost 5 bases and J 4 bases, leaving 10 bases between the germline ends. This CDR3 region has 13 residues. Germline CDR1 reads LGHDT; CDR2 reads YNNKEL (reference sequence). In the authors' methods: Reference gene primer amplification gave nucleated cell count estimates. The method was immunoSEQ multiplex PCR; TCRdb's version includes in-frame clones alone and lacks a portion of them. The V and J calls and clone size were taken over from that table, and D and trimming were inferred from the DNA. The sample records approximately 150,000 clones, around nine tenths being singletons. Sequenced input: peripheral blood. The V call is TRBV3-1 (or the pseudogene TRBV3-2), the J call TRBJ2-3; D ambiguous. The clonotype was recovered from a man in his fifties or sixties with active or convalescent COVID-19. The CDR3 sequence: CASSFGSADTQYF. The DNA for the CDR3 is TGTGCCAGCAGCTTCGGGTCCGCAGATACGCAGTATTTT.